The rows below give T cell receptor beta chains drawn from one sample of a study of blood T cell repertoires in COVID-19. Method: immunoSEQ multiplex PCR; TCRdb's copy keeps in-frame clones and lacks some. The sample lists about 150,000 clones; 84% were seen once. The sample was PBMCs or T cells enriched from blood (not recorded which). The receptors come from a woman in her forties or fifties with acute COVID-19. Both conserved end residues are part of each CDR3. The D gene is left open where the match is weak. Clone size, where shown, is once, few, many, or a class for clones that have expanded.

cdr3_aa,cdr3_nt,j_call,clone_size,d_call,v_call
CASSPRQGDTGELFF,TGTGCCAGCTCACCACGCCAGGGTGACACCGGGGAGCTGTTTTTT,TRBJ2-2,few,-,TRBV18
CATSGQPNTEAFF,TGTGCCACCAGTGGACAGCCGAACACTGAAGCTTTCTTT,TRBJ1-1,-,-,TRBV24-1
CASSRGSTGELFF,TGCGCCAGCAGCCGAGGGAGCACCGGGGAGCTGTTTTTT,TRBJ2-2,-,-,TRBV4-1
CASSGGQERPQHF,TGTGCCAGCAGTGGGGGGCAGGAGCGGCCCCAGCATTTT,TRBJ1-5,-,-,TRBV2
CASSDGQGNEKLFF,TGTGCCAGCAGTGACGGACAGGGGAATGAAAAACTGTTTTTT,TRBJ1-4,-,TRBD1,TRBV6-1
CASSFSGGHYDEQFF,TGTGCCAGCAGCTTTAGCGGGGGTCACTACGATGAGCAGTTCTTC,TRBJ2-1,-,TRBD2,TRBV7-9
CASSFSFGTGRTDTQYF,TGTGCCAGCAGCTTCTCCTTCGGGACAGGGCGCACAGATACGCAGTATTTT,TRBJ2-3,-,TRBD1,TRBV28
CASGGYSGNTIYF,TGTGCCAGCGGAGGGTATTCGGGAAACACCATATATTTT,TRBJ1-3,once,-,TRBV27
CASSVGDRLGSPQHF,TGTGCCAGCAGCGTAGGAGACCGGCTGGGCTCGCCCCAGCATTTT,TRBJ1-5,-,-,TRBV9
CASSPGGDTIYF,TGTGCCAGCTCACCGGGGGGAGACACCATATATTTT,TRBJ1-3,-,-,TRBV18
CASRENLAGGCYEQYF,TGTGCCAGCAGGGAGAATCTAGCGGGAGGGTGCTACGAGCAGTACTTC,TRBJ2-7,-,-,TRBV21-1
CATSAKGARGNQPQHF,TGTGCCACCAGTGCCAAGGGGGCGCGGGGCAATCAGCCCCAGCATTTT,TRBJ1-5,-,TRBD1,TRBV24-1
CAWSVRGGETQYF,TGTGCCTGGAGTGTACGGGGGGGAGAGACCCAGTACTTC,TRBJ2-5,many,TRBD2,TRBV30
CASSFLDLSGEQYF,TGTGCCAGCAGCTTCTTGGACCTGTCGGGGGAGCAGTACTTC,TRBJ2-7,-,-,TRBV5-6
CASRGDSSYNEQFF,TGTGCCAGTCGTGGTGACAGCTCCTACAATGAGCAGTTCTTC,TRBJ2-1,-,-,TRBV19
CASAGEGVGNEQFF,TGTGCCAGCGCTGGAGAGGGGGTGGGAAATGAGCAGTTCTTC,TRBJ2-1,-,-,TRBV7-8
CASSLFTVLSYNEQFF,TGTGCCAGCAGCTTGTTTACAGTCCTCTCCTACAATGAGCAGTTCTTC,TRBJ2-1,-,-,TRBV5-5
CASSPSQSYGYTF,TGTGCCAGCAGCCCTTCACAGAGCTATGGCTACACCTTC,TRBJ1-2,-,-,TRBV14
CATSREVVVTAHNSPLHF,TGTGCCACCAGCAGAGAAGTGGTAGTCACCGCCCATAATTCACCCCTCCACTTT,TRBJ1-6,-,-,TRBV15
CASSVALSGANVLTF,TGTGCCAGCAGCGTAGCCCTATCTGGGGCCAACGTCCTGACTTTC,TRBJ2-6,-,-,TRBV9
CASSLDGRGNTEAFF,TGCGCCAGCAGCTTGGATGGCAGGGGAAACACTGAAGCTTTCTTT,TRBJ1-1,-,-,TRBV5-1
CATRTDTSGNTIYF,TGTGCCACTCGGACAGACACCTCTGGAAACACCATATATTTT,TRBJ1-3,-,-,TRBV10-3
CASSQEGELAGYNEQFF,TGCGCCAGCAGCCAAGAAGGTGAGCTAGCGGGTTACAATGAGCAGTTCTTC,TRBJ2-1,few,TRBD2,TRBV4-3
CASSQEAGGPDTQYF,TGTGCCAGCAGCCAAGAAGCGGGAGGGCCAGATACGCAGTATTTT,TRBJ2-3,few,TRBD2,TRBV4-2
CASRGQGSSYEQYF,TGTGCCAGCAGGGGGCAGGGAAGCTCCTACGAGCAGTACTTC,TRBJ2-7,-,-,TRBV11-2
CASSPGTSGTSTDTQYF,TGTGCCAGCAGCCCAGGGACTAGCGGGACGAGCACAGATACGCAGTATTTT,TRBJ2-3,-,TRBD2,TRBV3-1/TRBV3-2
CASSQETGENSPLHF,TGCGCCAGCAGCCAAGAGACAGGGGAGAATTCACCCCTCCACTTT,TRBJ1-6,-,TRBD1,TRBV4-3
CAPGGGTIYGYTF,TGTGCCCCGGGGGGGGGAACCATCTATGGCTACACCTTC,TRBJ1-2,-,-,TRBV21-1
CASSDDSGPTNEKLFF,TGTGCCAGCAGTGACGACTCAGGGCCAACTAATGAAAAACTGTTTTTT,TRBJ1-4,-,-,TRBV2
CASRSWGAGELFF,TGTGCCAGCAGAAGTTGGGGGGCCGGGGAGCTGTTTTTT,TRBJ2-2,-,-,TRBV21-1
CASSEMFMGTGYGYTF,TGTGCCAGCAGTGAGATGTTTATGGGGACAGGCTATGGCTACACCTTC,TRBJ1-2,-,TRBD1,TRBV2
CATSDGDYLREGEQFF,TGTGCCACCAGTGACGGGGACTACTTAAGGGAGGGTGAGCAGTTCTTC,TRBJ2-1,-,TRBD2,TRBV24-1
CASSLASGTGELFF,TGTGCCAGCAGCTTAGCTAGCGGGACCGGGGAGCTGTTTTTT,TRBJ2-2,-,TRBD2,TRBV7-3
CASTRLVQLAADTQYF,TGTGCCAGCACTCGGCTCGTTCAACTAGCTGCGGATACGCAGTATTTT,TRBJ2-3,-,-,TRBV5-6
CASSLSRQGYEKLFF,TGTGCCAGCAGTTTATCGCGACAGGGGTATGAAAAACTGTTTTTT,TRBJ1-4,-,TRBD1,TRBV27
CASSQAESQLNSPLHF,TGTGCCAGCAGCCAAGCTGAGTCCCAATTAAATTCACCCCTCCACTTT,TRBJ1-6,-,-,TRBV4-2
CAISTGLAPYEQYF,TGTGCCATCTCAACGGGACTAGCCCCCTACGAGCAGTACTTC,TRBJ2-7,-,TRBD2,TRBV6-5
CSAWDRRQFF,TGCAGTGCTTGGGACAGGAGGCAGTTCTTC,TRBJ2-1,-,TRBD1,TRBV20-1
CASSLAREGELFF,TGTGCCAGCAGCTTAGCTCGAGAGGGGGAGCTGTTTTTT,TRBJ2-2,-,-,TRBV11-2
CASSQVQGLNEQFF,TGTGCCAGCAGCCAAGTACAGGGTCTCAATGAGCAGTTCTTC,TRBJ2-1,-,-,TRBV14
CASSELQGAAYNEQFF,TGCGCCAGCAGTGAATTGCAGGGGGCTGCCTACAATGAGCAGTTCTTC,TRBJ2-1,-,TRBD1,TRBV10-1